The 5 T cell receptor beta chains listed next were all sequenced from one sample in a study of blood T cells in healthy people across ages. Primed by a sample-barcoded 5' primer and a J-beta primer mix, a second PCR proceeded for 7 to 11 cycles. TCRdb processed the 5' RACE reads anew with MiXCR; each CDR3 protein has one entry. Among hundreds of thousands of distinct CDR3 sequences, 40% to 50% were seen once, and the ten largest hold about a fifth. Specimen: blood. These receptors came from a man in his sixties in good health.

The table lists this clonotype with a few counts. The chain has TRBV6-5 and TRBJ1-2; 7 bases align to TRBD1. After removal of 4 bases from V and 5 bases from J, the junction contained 10 bases not matched to a gene. The CDR3 has 15 amino acids. Germline V gives CDR1 MNHEY, CDR2 SVGAGI. This CDR3 reads CASSSILDREYGYTF. CDR3 DNA: TGTGCCAGCAGTTCCATACTTGACAGGGAGTATGGCTACACCTTC.

The J gene is TRBJ1-6, the V gene TRBV6-6; D gene unclear. This CDR3 region has 11 residues. Trimming cost V 5 bases and J 14 bases, with 10 bases left between them. CDR1 is MNHNY, CDR2 SVGAGI, per germline (reference sequence). CDR3 amino acids: CASSDFGALHF. DNA of the CDR3: TGTGCCAGCAGTGACTTTGGGGCCCTCCACTTT.

This clonotype was observed a handful of times. The J gene is TRBJ2-1, the V gene TRBV12-3 or TRBV12-4; D not certain. The CDR3 has 15 amino acids. V was trimmed by 6 bases and J by 3 bases, leaving 15 bases between them. The CDR3 loop reads CASRLGRVLYNEQFF. DNA for the CDR3: TGTGCCAGCAGGTTGGGTAGGGTCCTCTACAATGAGCAGTTCTTC.

The chain joins TRBV3-1 to TRBJ2-4, with 7 bases aligning to TRBD2. The J call may be in error: the DNA end matches TRBJ2-7 better. The CDR3 is made up of 12 amino acids. Germline loops: CDR1 LGHDT, CDR2 YNNKEL (reference sequence). The CDR3 DNA is TGTGCCAGCAGCATGGGGGGGAACGAGCAGTACTTC. As protein: CASSMGGNEQYF.

The V and J genes are TRBV7-9 and TRBJ2-5; 8 bases agree with TRBD2. The V segment lost 3 bases and the J segment 5 bases; nucleotides outside the gene matches: 8. The length of the CDR3 is 15 residues. The germline CDR1 and CDR2 sequences are SEHNR and FQNEAQ (reference sequence). The CDR3 bases are TGTGCCAGCAGCTTCTGGGGACTAGTTGGGGAGACCCAGTACTTC. This gives the protein CASSFWGLVGETQYF.